This TCR beta chain was captured in a study of blood T cell repertoires in COVID-19. Study-level background: Nucleic acid was either cDNA or gDNA, and it came from T cells, B-cell-depleted T cells, or PBMCs.

Sequencing used immunoSEQ multiplex PCR; TCRdb keeps in-frame clones, though not all of them. The table has under 400,000 clones, about nine tenths seen once; the top ten hold 0.95% to 1.1%. The CDR3 covers 16 residues. The germline V gene encodes CDR1 KGHSH and CDR2 LQKENI. Membership in each cohort depended on participant-reported clinical history. Exposed enrollees had met someone with a PCR-confirmed or clinician-diagnosed COVID-19 case at some point within the 2 weeks before study entry. Concerning this clone: At one end, the junction sequence differs from germline, possibly due to a read error.

The TCR originated in a woman under 40 who had been exposed to COVID-19. V and J are TRBV18 and TRBJ2-1; TRBD1 aligns across 8 bases. The sequenced material came from PBMCs or T cells enriched from blood (not recorded which). As DNA, the CDR3 is TGTGCCAGCTCACGATTAGCCGGGACAGGTAACAACGAGCAGTTCTTC. The encoded protein is CASSRLAGTGNNEQFF. Full variable domain (outside the CDR3, taken from reference TRBV18 and TRBJ2-1): NAGVMQNPRHLVRRRGQEARLRCSPMKGHSHVYWYRQLPEEGLKFMVYLQKENIIDESGMPKERFSAEFPKEGPSILRIQQVVRGDSAAYFCASSRLAGTGNNEQFFGPGTRLTVL.